The source of this TCR beta chain is a study of T cell responses to AZD1222 COVID-19 vaccine. Overall study results and limits: Elevations in Spike-specific TCR breadth and depth followed administration of two AZD1222 doses.

The CDR3 is made up of 13 amino acids. V was trimmed by 5 bases and J by 0 bases, leaving 5 bases between them. The germline V gene has CDR1 MNHEY and CDR2 SMNVEV (reference sequence). This clone has a single count. What it binds is not known. Assay used: immunoSEQ multiplex PCR; TCRdb lists only in-frame clones, some missing. The repertoire holds 150,000 to 200,000 clones, with around 93% as singletons. Sequencing was performed on peripheral blood, taken on day 0 of AZD1222 vaccination. The source of this sequence is an adult in good health. The chain employs TRBV27 and TRBJ1-3; D gene uncertain. CDR3: CASSTSSGNTIYF. The CDR3 coding sequence is TGTGCCAGCAGTACCAGCTCTGGAAACACCATATATTTT.